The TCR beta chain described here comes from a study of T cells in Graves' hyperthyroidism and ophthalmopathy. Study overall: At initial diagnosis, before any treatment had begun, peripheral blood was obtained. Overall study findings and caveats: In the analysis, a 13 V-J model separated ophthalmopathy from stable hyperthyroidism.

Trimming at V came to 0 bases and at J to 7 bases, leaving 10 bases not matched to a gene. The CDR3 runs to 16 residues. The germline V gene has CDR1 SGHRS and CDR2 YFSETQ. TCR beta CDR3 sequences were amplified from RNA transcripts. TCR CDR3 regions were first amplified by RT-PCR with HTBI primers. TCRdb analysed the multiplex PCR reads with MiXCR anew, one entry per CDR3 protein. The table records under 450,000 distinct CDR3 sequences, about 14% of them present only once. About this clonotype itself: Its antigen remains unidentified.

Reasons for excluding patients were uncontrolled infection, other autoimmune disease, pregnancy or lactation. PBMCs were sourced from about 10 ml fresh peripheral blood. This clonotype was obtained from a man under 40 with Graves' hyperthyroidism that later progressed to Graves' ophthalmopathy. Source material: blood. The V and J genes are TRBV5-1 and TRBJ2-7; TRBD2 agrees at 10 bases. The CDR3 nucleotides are TGCGCCAGCAGCTTGGTCCGGACTAGCGGTCCGGGTGAGCAGTACTTC. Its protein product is CASSLVRTSGPGEQYF. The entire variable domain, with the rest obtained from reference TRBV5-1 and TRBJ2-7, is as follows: KAGVTQTPRYLIKTRGQQVTLSCSPISGHRSVSWYQQTPGQGLQFLFEYFSETQRNKGNFPGRFSGRQFSNSRSEMNVSTLELGDSALYLCASSLVRTSGPGEQYFGPGTRLTVT.